These T cell receptor beta chains were read from a single sample in a study of blood T cell repertoires in COVID-19. Sequenced by immunoSEQ multiplex PCR; TCRdb stores in-frame clones only, minus some. The data show some 170,000 clones, 70% to 90% seen once. The sequencing sample was made of peripheral blood. These TCRs come from a man aged 35 to 55 with acute or convalescent COVID-19. Both conserved end residues are part of each CDR3. D genes are given only for firm matches. Clone size, where shown, is once, few, many, or a class for clones that have expanded.

>TRBV2|TRBJ1-2|-|TRBD1
CASRGDRVPHTATF
TGTGCCAGCAGGGGGGACAGGGTTCCGCATACGGCCACCTTC
>TRBV6-2/TRBV6-3|TRBJ1-1|-|-
CASSYSSGSTEAFF
TGTGCCAGCAGTTACTCTTCAGGGTCCACTGAAGCTTTCTTT
>TRBV15|TRBJ1-4|-|-
CATSRVLGAEKLFF
TGTGCCACCAGCAGAGTTTTAGGGGCTGAAAAACTGTTTTTT
>TRBV7-3|TRBJ1-1|few|-
CASSAGLNTEAFF
TGTGCCAGCAGCGCGGGTCTGAACACTGAAGCTTTCTTT
>TRBV27|TRBJ2-1|-|TRBD2
CASSFGRGGGSYNEQFF
TGTGCCAGCAGTTTCGGAAGGGGCGGGGGGTCCTACAATGAGCAGTTCTTC
>TRBV14|TRBJ2-4|-|TRBD2
CASSLTSGANIQYF
TGTGCCAGCAGCTTAACTAGCGGGGCAAACATTCAGTACTTC
>TRBV7-2|TRBJ1-2|-|-
CASSLGNNYGYTF
TGTGCCAGCAGCTTGGGCAATAACTATGGCTACACCTTC
>TRBV4-1|TRBJ1-3|once|-
CASSQDRVSNTIYF
TGCGCCAGCAGCCAAGATAGAGTAAGCAACACCATATATTTT
>TRBV3-1/TRBV3-2|TRBJ2-3|-|TRBD1
CASSQDIRGRRDTQYF
TGTGCCAGCAGCCAAGATATCAGGGGGCGCCGAGATACGCAGTATTTT
>TRBV5-1|TRBJ2-1|-|-
CASSPGGLATNEQFF
TGCGCCAGCAGTCCTGGGGGGTTAGCTACCAATGAGCAGTTCTTC
>TRBV3-1/TRBV3-2|TRBJ2-5|-|-
CASSGRDYQETQYF
TGTGCCAGCAGCGGCCGGGACTACCAAGAGACCCAGTACTTC
>TRBV3-1/TRBV3-2|TRBJ2-7|-|-
CASSQDPRGVYEQYF
TGTGCCAGCAGCCAAGATCCCCGCGGGGTGTACGAGCAGTACTTC
>TRBV5-4|TRBJ1-2|-|TRBD1
CASSPSPGQLYGYTF
TGTGCCAGCAGCCCCTCCCCGGGACAGCTATATGGCTACACCTTC
>TRBV2|TRBJ2-5|-|TRBD1
CASRGDRGQETQYF
TGTGCCAGCAGGGGGGACAGAGGCCAAGAGACCCAGTACTTC
>TRBV5-1|TRBJ1-1|-|TRBD1
CASSLGRTGVNTEAFF
TGCGCCAGCAGCTTGGGGAGGACAGGGGTGAACACTGAAGCTTTCTTT
>TRBV28|TRBJ1-3|-|TRBD1
CASSFRDRKNTIYF
TGTGCCAGCAGTTTTAGGGACAGGAAAAACACCATATATTTT
>TRBV7-9|TRBJ2-7|-|-
CASSAGDSEQYF
TGTGCCAGCAGCGCCGGTGATTCCGAGCAGTACTTC
>TRBV20-1|TRBJ2-7|-|TRBD2
CSASGRLAGSYEQYF
TGCAGTGCCAGTGGTCGGCTAGCGGGTTCCTACGAGCAGTACTTC
>TRBV6-2/TRBV6-3|TRBJ2-3|-|TRBD2
CASSYSSGGGGDSQYF
TGTGCCAGCAGTTATTCTAGCGGGGGCGGAGGGGATTCGCAGTATTTT
>TRBV5-6|TRBJ2-5|-|-
CASSLLVNQETQYF
TGTGCCAGCAGCTTACTGGTGAACCAAGAGACCCAGTACTTC
>TRBV6-5|TRBJ2-5|-|-
CASRERSETQYF
TGTGCCAGTAGGGAGAGGTCAGAGACCCAGTACTTC
>TRBV9|TRBJ2-7|-|-
CASSGGENEQYF
TGTGCCAGCAGCGGGGGCGAGAACGAGCAGTACTTC
>TRBV13|TRBJ1-1|-|TRBD1
CASSPAGTDGIGGEAFF
TGTGCCAGCAGCCCCGCCGGGACAGATGGGATAGGGGGTGAAGCTTTCTTT
>TRBV25-1|TRBJ2-1|-|TRBD2
CASRTSGSYNEQFF
TGTGCCAGCAGAACTAGCGGTTCCTACAATGAGCAGTTCTTC